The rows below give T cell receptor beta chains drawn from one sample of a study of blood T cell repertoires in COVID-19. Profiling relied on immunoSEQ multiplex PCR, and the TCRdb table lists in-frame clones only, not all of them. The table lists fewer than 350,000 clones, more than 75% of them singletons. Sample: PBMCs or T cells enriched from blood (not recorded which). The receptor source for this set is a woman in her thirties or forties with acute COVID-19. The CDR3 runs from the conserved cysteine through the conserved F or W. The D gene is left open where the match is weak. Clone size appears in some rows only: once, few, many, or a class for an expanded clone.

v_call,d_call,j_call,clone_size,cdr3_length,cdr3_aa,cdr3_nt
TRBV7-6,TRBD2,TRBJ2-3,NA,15,CASSSSGGSTDTQYF,TGTGCCAGCAGCTCAAGCGGGGGGAGCACAGATACGCAGTATTTT
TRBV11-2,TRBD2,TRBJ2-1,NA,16,CASSLQYPLLADEQFF,TGTGCCAGCAGCTTACAATACCCCCTACTAGCGGATGAGCAGTTCTTC
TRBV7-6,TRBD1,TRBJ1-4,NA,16,CASSLAQGQDNEKLFF,TGTGCCAGCAGCTTAGCCCAAGGACAGGACAATGAAAAACTGTTTTTT
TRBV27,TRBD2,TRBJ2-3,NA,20,CASSLLGLAGGQTSTDTQYF,TGTGCCAGCAGTTTACTCGGTCTAGCGGGGGGCCAAACTAGCACAGATACGCAGTATTTT
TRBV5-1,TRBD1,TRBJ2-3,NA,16,CASSLGWTGASDTQYF,TGCGCCAGCAGCTTGGGGTGGACAGGGGCCTCAGATACGCAGTATTTT
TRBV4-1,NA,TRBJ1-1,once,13,CASSRSEGTEAFF,TGCGCCAGCAGCCGCTCAGAGGGCACTGAAGCTTTCTTT
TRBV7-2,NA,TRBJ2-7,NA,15,CASSFGRESSYEQYF,TGTGCCAGCAGCTTCGGGCGGGAAAGCTCCTACGAGCAGTACTTC
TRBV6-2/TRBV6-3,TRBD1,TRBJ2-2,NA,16,CASSPGTGFSTGELFF,TGTGCCAGCAGTCCCGGGACAGGGTTTAGCACCGGGGAGCTGTTTTTT
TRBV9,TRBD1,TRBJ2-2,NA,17,CARLDRVRPSSAGELFF,TGTGCCAGGCTAGACAGGGTGCGGCCCTCTTCGGCCGGGGAGCTGTTTTTT
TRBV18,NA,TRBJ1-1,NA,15,CASSFLQGGRAEAFF,TGTGCCAGCTCATTTCTACAGGGTGGCAGAGCTGAAGCTTTCTTT
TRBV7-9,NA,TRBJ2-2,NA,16,CASSLVGGKNTGELFF,TGTGCCAGCAGCTTAGTTGGCGGGAAGAACACCGGGGAGCTGTTTTTT
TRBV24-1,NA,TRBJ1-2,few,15,CATSDRQGRDYGYTF,TGTGCCACCAGTGATAGGCAGGGCCGGGACTATGGCTACACCTTC
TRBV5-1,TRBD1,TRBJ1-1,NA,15,CASSLGDREFTEAFF,TGCGCCAGCAGCTTGGGAGACAGGGAGTTCACTGAAGCTTTCTTT
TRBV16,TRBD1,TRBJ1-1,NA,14,CASSQRTGSTEAFF,TGTGCCAGCAGCCAACGGACAGGGTCCACTGAAGCTTTCTTT
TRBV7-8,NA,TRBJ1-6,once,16,CASSSQGFSYNSPLHF,TGTGCCAGCAGCTCTCAGGGTTTCTCCTATAATTCACCCCTCCACTTT
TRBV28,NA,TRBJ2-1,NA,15,CASSLYRGEYNEQFF,TGTGCCAGCAGTTTGTATCGGGGAGAATACAATGAGCAGTTCTTC
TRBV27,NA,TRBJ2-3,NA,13,CASGRASTDTQYF,TGTGCCAGCGGCCGTGCTAGCACAGATACGCAGTATTTT
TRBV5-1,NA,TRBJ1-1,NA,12,CASSLASSEAFF,TGCGCCAGCAGCTTGGCGTCGAGTGAAGCTTTCTTT
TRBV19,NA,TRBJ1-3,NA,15,CASSTLGGAGNTIYF,TGTGCCAGTAGTACCCTGGGAGGGGCCGGAAACACCATATATTTT
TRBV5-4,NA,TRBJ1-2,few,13,CASSFPANYGYTF,TGTGCCAGCAGCTTCCCAGCTAACTATGGCTACACCTTC
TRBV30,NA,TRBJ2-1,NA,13,CAWSLGTEGEQFF,TGTGCCTGGAGTCTGGGCACAGAGGGTGAGCAGTTCTTC
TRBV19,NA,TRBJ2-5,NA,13,CASRPQGRETQYF,TGTGCCAGTAGGCCACAGGGTCGAGAGACCCAGTACTTC
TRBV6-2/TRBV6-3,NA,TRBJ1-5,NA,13,CASSQAGFQPQHF,TGTGCCAGCAGCCAAGCGGGGTTTCAGCCCCAGCATTTT
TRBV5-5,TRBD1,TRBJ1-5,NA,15,CASSNRGDLGQPQHF,TGTGCCAGCAGCAACAGGGGAGACCTAGGGCAGCCCCAGCATTTT
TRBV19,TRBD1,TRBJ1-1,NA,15,CASSTSDRESTEAFF,TGTGCCAGTAGTACGAGTGACAGGGAGAGCACTGAAGCTTTCTTT
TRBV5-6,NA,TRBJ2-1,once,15,CASSLETRTYNEQFF,TGTGCCAGCAGCTTGGAAACTAGAACCTACAATGAGCAGTTCTTC
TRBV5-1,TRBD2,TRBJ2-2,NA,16,CASSTHPTSGIGELFF,TGCGCCAGCAGCACCCACCCGACTAGCGGGATCGGGGAGCTGTTTTTT
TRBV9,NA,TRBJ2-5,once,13,CASSPLSTETQYF,TGTGCCAGCAGCCCGCTCTCTACGGAGACCCAGTACTTC
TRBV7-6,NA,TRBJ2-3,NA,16,CASSLASFGGTDTQYF,TGTGCCAGCAGCTTAGCATCCTTCGGGGGCACAGATACGCAGTATTTT
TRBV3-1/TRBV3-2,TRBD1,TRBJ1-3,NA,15,CASSLKGAPGNTIYF,TGTGCCAGCAGCCTCAAGGGGGCCCCTGGAAACACCATATATTTT
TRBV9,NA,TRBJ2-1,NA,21,CASSVGQLASGEGGTYNEQFF,TGTGCCAGCAGCGTCGGCCAGCTCGCAAGCGGGGAAGGGGGGACCTACAATGAGCAGTTCTTC
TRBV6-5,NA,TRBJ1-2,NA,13,CASSRQSSYGYTF,TGTGCCAGCAGCCGACAGTCTAGCTATGGCTACACCTTC
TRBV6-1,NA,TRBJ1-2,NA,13,CASSEKSYYGYTF,TGTGCCAGCAGTGAGAAGAGTTACTATGGCTACACCTTC
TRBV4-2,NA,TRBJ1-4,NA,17,CASSQDFAGRANEKLFF,TGTGCCAGCAGCCAAGATTTTGCGGGGCGGGCTAATGAAAAACTGTTTTTT
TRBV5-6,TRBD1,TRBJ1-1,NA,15,CASSLWTGKNTEAFF,TGTGCCAGCAGCCTATGGACAGGGAAGAACACTGAAGCTTTCTTT